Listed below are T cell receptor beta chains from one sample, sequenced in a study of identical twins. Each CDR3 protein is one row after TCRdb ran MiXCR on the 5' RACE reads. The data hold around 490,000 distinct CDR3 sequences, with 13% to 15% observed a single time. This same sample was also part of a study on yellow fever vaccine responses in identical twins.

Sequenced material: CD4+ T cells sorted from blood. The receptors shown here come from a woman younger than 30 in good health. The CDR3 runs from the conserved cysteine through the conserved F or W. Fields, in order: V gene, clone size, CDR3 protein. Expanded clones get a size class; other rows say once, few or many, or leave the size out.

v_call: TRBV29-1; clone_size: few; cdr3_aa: CSVVASGSSDTQYF
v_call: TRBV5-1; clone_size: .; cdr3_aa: CASSPVGISGANVLTF
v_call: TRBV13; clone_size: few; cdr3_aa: CASSSGQRNSNQPQHF
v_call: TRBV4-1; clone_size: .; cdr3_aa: CASSQDRIVRTSGRNEQFF
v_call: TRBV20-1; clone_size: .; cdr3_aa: CCANGGLGERITGELFF
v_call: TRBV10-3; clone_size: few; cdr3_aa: CAIRAGQGERAQETQYF
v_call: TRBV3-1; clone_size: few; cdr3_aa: CASSPINGDRADYGYTF
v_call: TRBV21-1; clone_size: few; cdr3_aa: CASCSRDRDYEQYF
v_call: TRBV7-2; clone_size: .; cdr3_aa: CASSPGGLHNEQFF
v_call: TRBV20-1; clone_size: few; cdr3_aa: CSASILADSSYEQYF
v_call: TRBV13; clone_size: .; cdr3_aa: CTSSRTPGQGLERYGYTF
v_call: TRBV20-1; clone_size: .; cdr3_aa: CSASPMTGMDGNTIYF
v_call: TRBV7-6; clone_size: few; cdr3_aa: CASSSGQGAMSLTNEKLFF
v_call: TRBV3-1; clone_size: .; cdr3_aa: CAISRRRSGQGAYNEQFF
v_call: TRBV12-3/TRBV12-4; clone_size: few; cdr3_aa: CASRPGTGNEKLFF
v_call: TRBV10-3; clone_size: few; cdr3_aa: CAIRGGLNTGELFF
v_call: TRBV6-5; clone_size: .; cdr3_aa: CASSYGSVAGTISTDTQYF
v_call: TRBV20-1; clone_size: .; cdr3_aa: CSAPARLAGVGGELFF
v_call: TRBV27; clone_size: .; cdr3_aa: CASSFAQGASGELFF
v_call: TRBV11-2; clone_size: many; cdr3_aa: CASSLTGPNEKLFF
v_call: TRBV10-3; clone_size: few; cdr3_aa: CAISQSSWGQYF
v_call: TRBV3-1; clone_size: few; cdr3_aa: CASSQDMALGNNEQFF
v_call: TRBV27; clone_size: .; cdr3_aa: CATPPALETQYF
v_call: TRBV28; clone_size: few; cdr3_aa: CASSSLGQKNTEAFF
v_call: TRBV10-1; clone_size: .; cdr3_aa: CASSTGTSGPDTQYF
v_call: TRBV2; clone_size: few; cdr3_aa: CASSVSAEGPQHF
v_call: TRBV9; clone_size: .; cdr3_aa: CASSGDRVGKLFF
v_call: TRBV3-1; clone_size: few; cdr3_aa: CASSHVTQEQFF
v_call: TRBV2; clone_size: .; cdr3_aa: CASSNRLGYTF